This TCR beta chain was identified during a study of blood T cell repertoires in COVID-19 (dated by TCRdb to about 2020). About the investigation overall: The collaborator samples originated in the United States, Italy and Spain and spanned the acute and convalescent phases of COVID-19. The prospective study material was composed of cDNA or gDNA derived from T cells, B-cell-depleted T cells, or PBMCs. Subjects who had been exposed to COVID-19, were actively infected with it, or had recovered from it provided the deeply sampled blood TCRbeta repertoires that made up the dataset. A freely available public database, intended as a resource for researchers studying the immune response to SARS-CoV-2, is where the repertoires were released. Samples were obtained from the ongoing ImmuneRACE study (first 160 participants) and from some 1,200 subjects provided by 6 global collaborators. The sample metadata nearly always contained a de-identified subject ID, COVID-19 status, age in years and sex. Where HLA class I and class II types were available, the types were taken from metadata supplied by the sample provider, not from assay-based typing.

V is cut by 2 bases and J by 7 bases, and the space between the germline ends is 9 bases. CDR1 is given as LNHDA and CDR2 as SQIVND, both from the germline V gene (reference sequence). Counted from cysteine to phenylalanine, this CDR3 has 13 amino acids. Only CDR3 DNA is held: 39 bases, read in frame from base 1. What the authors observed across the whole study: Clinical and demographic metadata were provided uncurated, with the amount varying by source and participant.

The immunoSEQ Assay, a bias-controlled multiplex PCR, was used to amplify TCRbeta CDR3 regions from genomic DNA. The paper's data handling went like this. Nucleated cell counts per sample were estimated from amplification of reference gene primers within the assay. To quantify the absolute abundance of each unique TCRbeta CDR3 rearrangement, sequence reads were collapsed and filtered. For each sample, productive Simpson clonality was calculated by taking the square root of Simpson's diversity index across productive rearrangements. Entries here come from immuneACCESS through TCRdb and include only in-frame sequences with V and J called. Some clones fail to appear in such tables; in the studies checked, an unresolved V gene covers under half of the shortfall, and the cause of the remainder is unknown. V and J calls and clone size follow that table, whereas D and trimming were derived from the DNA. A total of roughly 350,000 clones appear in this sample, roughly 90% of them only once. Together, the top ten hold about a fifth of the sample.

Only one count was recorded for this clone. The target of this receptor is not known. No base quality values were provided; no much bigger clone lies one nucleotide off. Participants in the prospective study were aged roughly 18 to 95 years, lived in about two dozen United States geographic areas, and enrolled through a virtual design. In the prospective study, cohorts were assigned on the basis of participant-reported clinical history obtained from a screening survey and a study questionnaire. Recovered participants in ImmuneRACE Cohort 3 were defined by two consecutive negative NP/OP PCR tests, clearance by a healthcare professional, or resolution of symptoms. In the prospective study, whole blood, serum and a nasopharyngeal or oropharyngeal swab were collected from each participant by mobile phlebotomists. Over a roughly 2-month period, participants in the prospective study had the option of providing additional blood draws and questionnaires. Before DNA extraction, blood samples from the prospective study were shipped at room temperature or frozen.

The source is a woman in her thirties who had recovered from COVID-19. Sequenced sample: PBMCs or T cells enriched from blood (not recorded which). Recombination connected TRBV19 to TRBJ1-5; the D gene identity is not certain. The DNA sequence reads TGTGCCAGTAGTATATATTTCCCGCAGCCCCAGCATTTT. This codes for CASSIYFPQPQHF.